These T cell receptor beta chains were read from a single sample in a study of response to subunit inactivated influenza vaccine. TCRdb re-analysed the RT-PCR reads in MiXCR, keeping a single row per CDR3 protein. The sample lists hundreds of thousands of distinct CDR3 sequences, 15% to 18% occurring once. Sequenced material: PBMCs from blood, taken 12 days after vaccination. Every receptor here comes from a man in his fifties or sixties who received an inactivated influenza vaccine. Both conserved end residues are trimmed from each CDR3. The order of the fields is V gene, J gene, CDR3 protein.

TRBV20-1	TRBJ2-1	SARDSPSGRPTSYNEQF
TRBV27	TRBJ2-1	ASSWGLGREQF
TRBV29-1	TRBJ2-1	RGVGKSSYNEQF
TRBV12-3/TRBV12-4	TRBJ2-1	ASSLKFTRGNEQF
TRBV4-3	TRBJ2-1	TSSTLVVGEQF
TRBV12-3/TRBV12-4	TRBJ2-1	ASSLALSERGNEQF
TRBV20-1	TRBJ1-5	SASARDNQPQH
TRBV20-1	TRBJ1-1	SALKDRAPTEAF
TRBV7-3	TRBJ2-3	ASSLGKDRTDTQY
TRBV7-9	TRBJ2-3	ASSLGGGLGGDTQY
TRBV10-3	TRBJ2-6	AINEGSGANVLT
TRBV7-2	TRBJ2-7	ASSLAYSFSSYEQY
TRBV28	TRBJ1-2	ASSFIDRGNGYT
TRBV20-1	TRBJ2-3	SARELAGDLGTQY
TRBV19	TRBJ2-2	ASSLRGHGELF
TRBV12-3/TRBV12-4	TRBJ1-2	ASSLAGAHRT
TRBV12-3/TRBV12-4	TRBJ2-7	ASSREGSVEQY
TRBV29-1	TRBJ2-5	SVEFRWGETQY
TRBV15	TRBJ2-3	ATSRDSSSTDTQY
TRBV7-2	TRBJ1-1	ASSLPSRTEAF
TRBV5-1	TRBJ2-1	ASSISGGGAYEQF
TRBV12-3/TRBV12-4	TRBJ1-2	ASYTSHNYGYT
TRBV5-1	TRBJ1-1	ASSLASGDTEAF
TRBV25-1	TRBJ2-6	ASSEVRMGAHSGANVLT
TRBV28	TRBJ2-7	ASSQQTPYEQY
TRBV3-1	TRBJ2-7	ASSLGLAGVPGEQY
TRBV6-2/TRBV6-3	TRBJ1-1	ASTRDRANTEAF
TRBV28	TRBJ2-3	ASSYRTETDTQY